This TCR beta chain originates from a study of cytomegalovirus exposure and HLA in healthy donors. Whole-study context: Unique TCRs numbering 75 million to 95 million, obtained from HLA-typed donors, made up an early data release. General study findings and limits: Presence/absence results assume similar sequencing depth per donor, which may not hold.

The study ran its PCR with 60 Vbeta and 13 Jbeta primers. Method: immunoSEQ multiplex PCR; TCRdb's copy keeps in-frame clones and lacks some. Among some 140,000 clones listed, about 76% were seen once. With respect to this clone: The antigen is unknown.

Germline V gene data show CDR1 as SGHDN and CDR2 as FVKESK. V was clipped by 4 bases and J by 4 bases; unmatched bases: 3. The CDR3 spans 13 residues. The rearrangement links TRBV14 to TRBJ2-7; 8 nucleotides agree with TRBD1. The sequence was obtained from a female donor in good health and CMV-seronegative. Material for sequencing was PBMCs. The CDR3 is CASSPGQGYEQYF. As DNA, the CDR3 is TGTGCCAGCAGCCCCGGACAGGGTTACGAGCAGTACTTC.